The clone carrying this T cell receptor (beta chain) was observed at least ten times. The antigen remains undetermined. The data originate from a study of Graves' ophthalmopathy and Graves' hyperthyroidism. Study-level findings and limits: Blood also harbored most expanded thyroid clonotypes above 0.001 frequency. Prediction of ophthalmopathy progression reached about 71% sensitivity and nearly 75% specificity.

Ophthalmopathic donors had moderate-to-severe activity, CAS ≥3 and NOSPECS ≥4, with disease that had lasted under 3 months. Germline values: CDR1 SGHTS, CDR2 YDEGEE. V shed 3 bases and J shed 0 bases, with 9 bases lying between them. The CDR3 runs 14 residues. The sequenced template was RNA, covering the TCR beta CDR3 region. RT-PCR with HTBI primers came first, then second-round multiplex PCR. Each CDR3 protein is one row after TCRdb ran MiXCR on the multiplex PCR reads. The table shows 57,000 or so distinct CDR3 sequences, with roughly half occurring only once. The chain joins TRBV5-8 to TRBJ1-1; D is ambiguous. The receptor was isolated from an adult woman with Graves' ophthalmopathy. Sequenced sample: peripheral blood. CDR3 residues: CASSSITLNTEAFF. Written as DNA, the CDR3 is TGTGCCAGCAGCTCGATTACCCTGAACACTGAAGCTTTCTTT.